This T cell receptor (beta chain) was identified in a study of T cell responses to AZD1222 COVID-19 vaccine. Notes on the study in general: Rises in breadth and depth of Spike-specific TCRs came after two AZD1222 doses. Donors in the cohort were predominantly white British and more often female, and clonal diversity was possibly underestimated.

Of note for this clone: Its antigen is undetermined.

The CDR3 runs 15 residues. After removal of 4 bases from V and 0 bases from J, the junction contained 4 bases not matched to a gene. Germline loops: CDR1 LGHDT, CDR2 YNNKEL (reference sequence). Profiling relied on immunoSEQ multiplex PCR, and the TCRdb table lists in-frame clones only, not all of them. The repertoire holds some 130,000 clones, with 91% as singletons. This sequence was found in an adult in good health. The V gene is TRBV3-1 (or the pseudogene TRBV3-2), the J gene TRBJ1-1; 8 bases are shared with TRBD1. Source: peripheral blood, taken on day 0 of AZD1222 vaccination. The CDR3 DNA sequence: TGTGCCAGCAGCCTCAGGGGGCGGCTGAACACTGAAGCTTTCTTT. Protein: CASSLRGRLNTEAFF.